The table lists the clone carrying this T cell receptor beta chain with many counts. This record belongs to a study of T cells in Graves' hyperthyroidism and ophthalmopathy. Disease lasting under 3 months, a NOSPECS grade of at least 4, and a Clinical Activity Score of at least 3 were features of the ophthalmopathy patients. The PBMCs studied were ones that came from 10 ml fresh peripheral blood. Researchers amplified the TCR beta CDR3 regions from RNA transcripts. A set of HTBI primers served as the primers for a first-round RT-PCR of the TCR CDR3. TCRdb reprocessed the multiplex PCR reads via MiXCR and lists one record per CDR3 protein. The sample lists 500,000 to 650,000 distinct CDR3 sequences; 15% to 20% were seen once. Sequenced material: blood. The clonotype originates from a man aged 40-49 years with Graves' ophthalmopathy.

CDR3 nucleotides: TGCAGTGCTAGAGATATAGCGGGTTTAACCAATGAGCAGTTCTTC. Protein sequence: CSARDIAGLTNEQFF. This chain links TRBV20-1 with TRBJ2-1, with TRBD2 matching 7 bases. The V segment lost 0 bases and the J segment 6 bases; nucleotides outside the gene matches: 8. Germline-derived CDR1 and CDR2 are DFQATT and SNEGSKA (reference sequence). The CDR3 has 15 amino acids.